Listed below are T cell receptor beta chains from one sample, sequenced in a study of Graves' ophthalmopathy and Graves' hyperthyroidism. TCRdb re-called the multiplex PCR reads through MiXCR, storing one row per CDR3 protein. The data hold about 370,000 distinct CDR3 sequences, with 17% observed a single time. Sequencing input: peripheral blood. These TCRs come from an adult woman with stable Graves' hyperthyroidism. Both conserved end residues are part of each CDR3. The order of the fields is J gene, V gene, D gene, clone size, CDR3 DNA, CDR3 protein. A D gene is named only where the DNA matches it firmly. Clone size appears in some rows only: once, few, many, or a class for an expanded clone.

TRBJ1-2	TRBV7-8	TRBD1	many	TGTGCCAGCAGCTTAATATCCGGGACAGGAAACTATGGCTACACCTTC	CASSLISGTGNYGYTF
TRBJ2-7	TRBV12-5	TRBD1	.	TGTGCTAGTGGTTTGGCCACTCCGGGACAGGGTTACGAGCAGTACTTC	CASGLATPGQGYEQYF
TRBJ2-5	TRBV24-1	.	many	TGTGCCACCAGTGATTTCCCGGGGGTCGGGGAGACCCAGTACTTC	CATSDFPGVGETQYF
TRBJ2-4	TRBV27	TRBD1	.	TGTGCCAGCAGTTCGAAGGGACAGTTCACCCTCCGAGGGTCCAAAAACATTCAGTACTTC	CASSSKGQFTLRGSKNIQYF
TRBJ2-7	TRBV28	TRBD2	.	TGTGCCAGCACCTCGGCGGGGGAAACCTACGAGCAGTACTTC	CASTSAGETYEQYF
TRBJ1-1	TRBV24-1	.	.	TGTGCCACCAGTTTGGCGACTTCGACTGAAGCTTTCTTT	CATSLATSTEAFF
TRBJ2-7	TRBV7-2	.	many	TGTGCCAGCAGCATTGGACACGACACCTACGAGCAGTACTTC	CASSIGHDTYEQYF
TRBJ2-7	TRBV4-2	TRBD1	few	TGTGCCAGCAGCACGCGGACAGGGGACTACGAGCAGTACTTC	CASSTRTGDYEQYF
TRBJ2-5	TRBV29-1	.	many	TGCAGCGTAGGGGGAGGAGGAGAGACCCAGTACTTC	CSVGGGGETQYF
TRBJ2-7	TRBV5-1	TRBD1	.	TGCGCCAGCAGCATCCGGGACAGCCGTGTATTTTCGTACGAGCAGTACTTC	CASSIRDSRVFSYEQYF
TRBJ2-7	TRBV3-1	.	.	TGTGCCAGCAGCCCCCCACAGGGTGGCGAGCAGTACTTC	CASSPPQGGEQYF
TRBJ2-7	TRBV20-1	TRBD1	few	TGCAGTGCTCATCCCGGGACAGGGCCCTACGAGCAGTACTTC	CSAHPGTGPYEQYF
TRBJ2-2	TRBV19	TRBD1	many	TGTGCCAGTAGTACTCGGGACAGCACCGGGGAGCTGTTTTTT	CASSTRDSTGELFF
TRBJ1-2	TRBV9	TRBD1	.	TGTGCCAGCAGCGGCACAGGGGGTGGCTACACCTTC	CASSGTGGGYTF
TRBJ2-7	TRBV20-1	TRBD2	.	TGCAGTGCTAGAGATGGGACTAGCGGGAGATACGAGCAGTACTTC	CSARDGTSGRYEQYF
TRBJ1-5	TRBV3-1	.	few	TGTGCCAGCAGCCAGGAGCACAATCAGCCCCAGCATTTT	CASSQEHNQPQHF
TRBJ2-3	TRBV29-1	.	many	TGCAGCGTAAGGACAGATACGCAGTATTTT	CSVRTDTQYF
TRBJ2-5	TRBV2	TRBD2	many	TGTGCCAGCAGGGTTAGCGGGACCGGTTTCCAAGAGACCCAGTACTTC	CASRVSGTGFQETQYF
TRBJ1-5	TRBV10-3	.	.	TGTGCCATCAGGGGGGGACAAGATAATCAGCCCCAGCATTTT	CAIRGGQDNQPQHF
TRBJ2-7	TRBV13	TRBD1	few	TGTGCCAGCAGTACCGGACAGGGGGAAACGCAGTACTTC	CASSTGQGETQYF
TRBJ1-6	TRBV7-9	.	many	TGTGCCAGCAGCCAAGGGGTAGGCGGCCCAAATTCACCCCTCCACTTT	CASSQGVGGPNSPLHF
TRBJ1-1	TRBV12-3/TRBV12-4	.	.	TGTGCCAGCAGCTTCGTTCTCCGGGGTTCCACTGAAGCTTTCTTT	CASSFVLRGSTEAFF
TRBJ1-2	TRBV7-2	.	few	TGTGCCAGCAGCTCGGTTGGGATGGTCAGGAGCTACACCTTC	CASSSVGMVRSYTF
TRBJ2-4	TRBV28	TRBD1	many	TGTGCCAGCAGTGATGTCCCGGGACAGGGGGGTGGCAAAAACATTCAGTACTTC	CASSDVPGQGGGKNIQYF
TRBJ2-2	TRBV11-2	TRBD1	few	TGTGCCAGCAGCCCCCAGGGGGCAGGTGGAACCGGGGAGCTGTTTTTT	CASSPQGAGGTGELFF
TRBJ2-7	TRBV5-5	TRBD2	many	TGTGCCAGCAGCTGGGATAGCAGGACTAGCGGTTCCTACGAGCAGTACTTC	CASSWDSRTSGSYEQYF
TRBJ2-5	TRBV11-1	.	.	TGTGCCAGCAGCTTTGCCCAAGTGGGAGGCCTACAAGAGACCCGGTACTTC	CASSFAQVGGLQETRYF